This TCR beta chain comes out of a study of cytomegalovirus exposure and HLA in healthy donors. General observations from the study: The productive fraction for most TCR beta V segments was about 90% or about 30% in an earlier analysis.

This clone was observed a handful of times. Its antigen is currently unknown. A junction end diverges from the germline sequence, so it may reflect a read error. Looked up from germline, CDR1 is MNHNS and CDR2 is SASEGT. The CDR3 is 14 amino acids. In the PCR, 60 Vbeta and 13 Jbeta primers were used. Using immunoSEQ multiplex PCR, the repertoire was profiled, and TCRdb retains in-frame clones only, with some absent. The repertoire consists of around 200,000 clones, with roughly 80% occurring once and the leading ten covering 6.3%. The clonotype was recovered from a man between 35 and 55 years old in good health and CMV-seropositive. V gene TRBV6-1 combines with J gene TRBJ1-2; TRBD1 is a possible D gene (5 bases). Sequenced input: PBMCs. CDR3: CASSEPTAKYGYTF. Written as DNA, the CDR3 is TGTGCCAGCAGTGAACCGACAGCTAAGTATGGCTACACCTTC.